One and the same sample provided the 21 T cell receptor beta chains below, sequenced in a study of control samples from healthy donors and cancer patients. Profiling relied on immunoSEQ multiplex PCR, and the TCRdb table lists in-frame clones only, not all of them. This sample has roughly 150,000 clones, with approximately 93% found just once. Material for sequencing was blood. Receptor source: a man between 18 and 29 years old in good health.

This chain connects TRBV7-9 to TRBJ2-7, with D perhaps TRBD1 (7 bases). The CDR3 loop spans 16 amino acids. Germline V CDR1 and CDR2: SEHNR, FQNEAQ (reference sequence). Trimming removed 1 base from V and 1 base from J, with 14 bases in between. The DNA for the CDR3 is TGTGCCAGCAGCTTAGTGGGCGGGACAGAGTCCTACGAGCAGTACTTC. Translated: CASSLVGGTESYEQYF.

This rearrangement joins TRBV2 to TRBJ2-3, with 10 bases lining up with TRBD2. There are 16 residues in the CDR3. Germline CDR1 reads SNHLY; CDR2 reads FYNNEI. With 3 bases clipped from V and 6 bases from J, the junction kept 9 bases outside the gene matches. The CDR3 region is CASSEGLAGEYDTQYF. The CDR3, as DNA: TGTGCCAGCAGTGAGGGCCTAGCGGGAGAATACGATACGCAGTATTTT. Complete variable domain (other parts from reference TRBV2 and TRBJ2-3): EPEVTQTPSHQVTQMGQEVILRCVPISNHLYFYWYRQILGQKVEFLVSFYNNEISEKSEIFDDQFSVERPDGSNFTLKIRSTKLEDSAMYFCASSEGLAGEYDTQYFGPGTRLTVL.

This rearrangement joins TRBV11-3 to TRBJ2-1; the D call may be TRBD1 or TRBD2 (6 bases each). V was clipped by 5 bases and J by 10 bases, with 18 bases between them. CDR3 length: 14 residues. Germline CDR1 and CDR2: SGHNT and YENEEA. CDR3 DNA sequence: TGTGCCAGCAGCCCAGGAGGGGGGCACGGGGAGCAGTTCTTC. Protein sequence: CASSPGGGHGEQFF. Filled out from reference TRBV11-3 and TRBJ2-1, the complete variable domain reads EAGVVQSPRYKIIEKKQPVAFWCNPISGHNTLYWYLQNLGQGPELLIRYENEEAVDDSQLPKDRFSAERLKGVDSTLKIQPAELGDSAVYLCASSPGGGHGEQFFGPGTRLTVL.

This chain links TRBV11-2 with TRBJ1-2, with D perhaps TRBD1 (5 bases). The CDR3 loop spans 16 amino acids. Germline V CDR1 and CDR2: SGHAT, FQNNGV. V was pared by 5 bases and J by 1 base, with 17 bases between. In DNA, the CDR3 is TGTGCCAGCAGCCCCGTACGGGACTTTCATAACTATGGCTACACCTTC. This gives the protein CASSPVRDFHNYGYTF.

In DNA form, the CDR3 reads TGTGCCAGCAAGGGACAGGGGAATGGAGATACGCAGTATTTT. Its translation is CASKGQGNGDTQYF. The chain combines TRBV2 with TRBJ2-3; TRBD1 agrees at 10 bases. CDR1 is SNHLY and CDR2 is FYNNEI in the germline V gene. This CDR3 comprises 14 residues. Trimming cost V 7 bases and J 5 bases; bases outside gene matches: 6.

The chain is built from TRBV7-6 and TRBJ2-5, with 8 bases fitting TRBD1. CDR1 and CDR2 from the germline V gene are SGHVS and FNYEAQ. J lost 3 bases, V lost 5 bases, and 5 bases had no gene match. This CDR3 is built from 14 residues. The CDR3 is CASSPSTGEETQYF. In DNA, the CDR3 is TGTGCCAGCAGCCCTTCGACAGGGGAAGAGACCCAGTACTTC.

V gene TRBV28 combines with J gene TRBJ1-1, with 7 bases that match TRBD1. Germline V CDR1 and CDR2: MDHEN, SYDVKM. CDR3 length: 14 residues. Losses at the gene ends were 3 bases for V and 4 bases for J; bases not matched to a gene: 5. The CDR3 loop reads CASSFKGGVTEAFF. The DNA for the CDR3 is TGTGCCAGCAGTTTTAAAGGGGGCGTCACTGAAGCTTTCTTT.

This chain joins TRBV18 and TRBJ2-2; 7 positions agree with TRBD2. CDR1 is KGHSH and CDR2 is LQKENI in the germline V gene. V shed 3 bases, J shed 4 bases, and the junction held 5 bases outside the gene matches. The CDR3 spans 15 residues. The CDR3 reads CASSPKRGGTGELFF. The DNA of the CDR3 is TGTGCCAGCTCACCTAAGCGGGGAGGCACCGGGGAGCTGTTTTTT.

This clone was counted only a few times. The genes are TRBV6-2 or TRBV6-3 and TRBJ1-5; 10 bases are shared with TRBD1. CDR1 and CDR2 from the germline V gene are MNHEY and SVGEGT. CDR3 length: 15 residues. Unmatched junction bases numbered 4, after V lost 4 bases and J lost 4 bases. CDR3 sequence reads: CASSWGTGVNQPQHF. DNA for the CDR3: TGTGCCAGCAGTTGGGGGACAGGGGTTAATCAGCCCCAGCATTTT.

This clone was seen only a few times. The gene calls are TRBV27 and TRBJ1-1, with D perhaps TRBD1 (6 bases). Trimming left V 7 bases short and J 0 bases short, with 12 bases between. The V gene's germline CDR1 is MNHEY and CDR2 SMNVEV (reference sequence). This CDR3 is built from 14 residues. The CDR3 here is CASTPGTLNTEAFF. The CDR3 DNA reads TGTGCCAGCACTCCCGGGACACTGAACACTGAAGCTTTCTTT.

The rearrangement joins TRBV2 to TRBJ1-1; TRBD1 agrees at 8 bases. Per germline, CDR1 SNHLY and CDR2 FYNNEI. V gave up 10 bases and J gave up 7 bases; unmatched junction bases: 8. There are 12 residues in the CDR3. The CDR3 DNA sequence: TGTGCCACCTTGACAGGGGAGGGTGAAGCTTTCTTT. Its protein is CATLTGEGEAFF.

The J gene is TRBJ1-2, the V gene TRBV5-8; no clear D gene. The CDR3 length is 15 residues. Germline CDR1 SGHTS, CDR2 YDEGEE. V lost 4 bases and J lost 4, with 17 bases in between. CDR3 coding DNA: TGTGCCAGCAGCCGTAACACAGACCTCGGCTATGGCTACACCTTC. Its protein product is CASSRNTDLGYGYTF.

The chain has TRBV18 and TRBJ2-7, with 10 bases lining up with TRBD2. Germline lookup yields CDR1 KGHSH and CDR2 LQKENI. The CDR3 totals 15 residues. The J segment lost 3 bases and the V segment lost 5 bases, leaving 7 bases of the junction unmatched. The CDR3, as DNA: TGTGCCAGCTCATACGGGACTAGCGAGATCTACGAGCAGTACTTC. It encodes CASSYGTSEIYEQYF.

This sequence joins TRBV7-2 and TRBJ1-4, with 9 bases aligning to TRBD1. Per germline, CDR1 SGHTA and CDR2 FQGNSA. The CDR3 covers 15 residues. With 6 bases clipped from V and 7 bases from J, the junction kept 9 bases outside the gene matches. Here the CDR3 reads CASRLTTGGGEKLFF. In DNA, the CDR3 is TGTGCCAGCAGATTAACGACAGGGGGGGGTGAAAAACTGTTTTTT.

The CDR3 DNA sequence: TGTGCCAGCAGGGATAGAGAGACCCAGTACTTC. Translating it yields CASRDRETQYF. This rearrangement joins TRBV28 to TRBJ2-5; no firm D call. This CDR3 has 11 amino acids. Trimming removed 6 bases from V and 4 bases from J, with 6 bases in between. Germline loops: CDR1 MDHEN, CDR2 SYDVKM.

The CDR3 sequence is CASSLDREGQPQHF. Here the CDR3 DNA reads TGTGCCAGCAGCTTAGACAGGGAGGGTCAGCCCCAGCATTTT. The chain is built from TRBV13 and TRBJ1-5, with D possibly TRBD1 on 6 matching bases. The V and J ends lost 1 base and 6 bases respectively, with 10 bases between them. This CDR3 is 14 amino acids long. Germline V gene data show CDR1 as PRHDT and CDR2 as FYEKMQ (reference sequence).

As for this clone: In the same sample, other DNA sequences code for this CDR3. The V gene is TRBV30, the J gene TRBJ2-7, with D unresolved. Deletions cut 0 bases from V and 1 base from J, with 7 bases between. The CDR3 extends over 13 amino acids. The germline V gene has CDR1 GTSNPN and CDR2 SVGIG (reference sequence). CDR3 coding DNA: TGTGCCTGGAGTGTTGGCGGATCCTACGAGCAGTACTTC. Protein sequence: CAWSVGGSYEQYF.

This clone was seen just once. The chain combines TRBV6-6 with TRBJ1-1; 11 nucleotides match TRBD1. The CDR3 extends over 15 amino acids. With 5 bases clipped from V and 4 bases from J, the junction kept 6 bases outside the gene matches. Germline loops: CDR1 MNHNY, CDR2 SVGAGI (reference sequence). CDR3 residues: CASSRPGTGGTEAFF. The DNA for the CDR3 is TGTGCCAGCAGTCGTCCCGGGACAGGGGGCACTGAAGCTTTCTTT.

The chain carries TRBV10-3 and TRBJ1-4; D remains unclear. Germline V lookup: CDR1 ENHRY, CDR2 SYGVKD. Trimming pared 0 bases from V and 7 bases from J, leaving 18 bases between. The CDR3 is 17 residues long. The CDR3 reads CAISESSTSSSSEKLFF. The CDR3 DNA reads TGTGCCATCAGTGAGTCGAGTACTTCGTCTTCGAGTGAAAAACTGTTTTTT.

The CDR3 protein is CATSGSVARITDTQYF. In DNA, the CDR3 is TGTGCCACCAGTGGGTCTGTGGCTCGGATCACAGATACGCAGTATTTT. This chain uses TRBV24-1 with TRBJ2-3, with D unresolved. Germline lookup yields CDR1 KGHDR and CDR2 SFDVKD. CDR3 length: 16 residues. Trimming took 5 bases from V and 2 from J, leaving 16 bases between them.

This rearrangement joins TRBV19 to TRBJ2-7; 9 bases align to TRBD1. Germline V gives CDR1 LNHDA, CDR2 SQIVND (reference sequence). The CDR3 extends over 13 amino acids. The V segment lost 6 bases and the J segment 6 bases; nucleotides outside the gene matches: 6. DNA for the CDR3: TGTGCCAGTAGCAGACAGGGGGTGGGCGAGCAGTACTTC. It yields the protein CASSRQGVGEQYF.